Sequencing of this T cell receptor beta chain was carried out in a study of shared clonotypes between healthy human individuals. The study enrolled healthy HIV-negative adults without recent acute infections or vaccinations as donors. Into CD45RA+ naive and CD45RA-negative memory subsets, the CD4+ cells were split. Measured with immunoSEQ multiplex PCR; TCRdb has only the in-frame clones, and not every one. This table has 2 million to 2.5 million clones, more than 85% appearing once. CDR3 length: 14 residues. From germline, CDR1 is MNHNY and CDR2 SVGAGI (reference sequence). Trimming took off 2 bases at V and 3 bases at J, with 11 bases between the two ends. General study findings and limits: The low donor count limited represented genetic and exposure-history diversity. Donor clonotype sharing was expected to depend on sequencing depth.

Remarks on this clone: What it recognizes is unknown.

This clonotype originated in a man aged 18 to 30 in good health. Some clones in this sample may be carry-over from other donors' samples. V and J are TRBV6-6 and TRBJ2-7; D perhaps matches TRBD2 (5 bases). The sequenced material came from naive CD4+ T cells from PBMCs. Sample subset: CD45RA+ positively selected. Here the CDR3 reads CASSYAGVGYEQYF. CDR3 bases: TGTGCCAGCAGTTACGCCGGGGTTGGCTACGAGCAGTACTTC.